These T cell receptor beta chains were read from a single sample in a study of molecular identifiers for immune sequencing clone quantification. Each CDR3 protein is one row after TCRdb ran MiXCR on the PCR reads. The table has more than 85,000 distinct CDR3 sequences, 35% seen once. The sequencing sample was made of naive CD8+ T cells from blood, with Jurkat cell RNA spiked in. Receptors were obtained from a human donor in good health. Some libraries in this study had Jurkat cell RNA spiked in. Both conserved end residues are part of each CDR3. The D gene is left open where the match is weak. Size values are once, few and many counts, or a class for expanded clones, and some rows have none.

V: TRBV20-1
J: TRBJ2-4
D: TRBD2
size: few
CDR3: CSAHMGLAEAKNIQYF
DNA: TGCAGTGCTCACATGGGACTAGCTGAAGCCAAAAACATTCAGTACTTC

V: TRBV6-2/TRBV6-3
J: TRBJ2-3
D: TRBD1
size: .
CDR3: CASRHRGAVDSQYF
DNA: TGTGCCAGCAGACACAGGGGCGCGGTAGATTCGCAGTATTTT

V: TRBV19
J: TRBJ2-7
D: .
size: .
CDR3: CDSSIIGQGFNEQYF
DNA: TGTGACAGTAGTATAATTGGTCAGGGGTTTAACGAGCAGTACTTC

V: TRBV4-3
J: TRBJ2-1
D: .
size: .
CDR3: CASSLDSGSYNEQFF
DNA: TGCGCCAGCAGCCTCGATAGTGGGTCCTACAATGAGCAGTTCTTC

V: TRBV19
J: TRBJ2-3
D: TRBD2
size: .
CDR3: CASSIFAGDADTQYF
DNA: TGTGCCAGTAGTATATTCGCGGGAGACGCAGATACGCAGTATTTT

V: TRBV6-2/TRBV6-3
J: TRBJ2-6
D: TRBD1
size: many
CDR3: CASSYWTGPLGANVLTF
DNA: TGTGCCAGCAGTTACTGGACAGGGCCTCTTGGGGCCAACGTCCTGACTTTC

V: TRBV7-2
J: TRBJ1-1
D: TRBD1
size: few
CDR3: CASSLFGQGAGEAFF
DNA: TGTGCCAGCAGCTTATTCGGACAGGGGGCTGGTGAAGCTTTCTTT

V: TRBV9
J: TRBJ2-3
D: TRBD2
size: .
CDR3: CASSGTSGRADTQYF
DNA: TGTGCCAGCAGCGGAACTAGCGGGAGGGCAGATACGCAGTATTTT

V: TRBV4-2
J: TRBJ2-3
D: .
size: .
CDR3: CASSQEGGTDTQYF
DNA: TGTGCCAGCAGCCAAGAGGGGGGAACAGATACGCAGTATTTT

V: TRBV20-1
J: TRBJ2-7
D: .
size: few
CDR3: CSASRTYEQYF
DNA: TGCAGTGCTAGCAGGACCTACGAGCAGTACTTC

V: TRBV7-2
J: TRBJ2-7
D: .
size: .
CDR3: CASSPDSLRSYEQYF
DNA: TGTGCCAGCAGCCCGGACAGTTTGCGCTCCTACGAGCAGTACTTC

V: TRBV20-1
J: TRBJ2-1
D: .
size: .
CDR3: CSARDLALEQFF
DNA: TGCAGTGCTAGAGACCTGGCGCTGGAGCAGTTCTTC

V: TRBV2
J: TRBJ1-5
D: .
size: many
CDR3: CASRRDQPQHF
DNA: TGTGCCAGCAGGCGTGATCAGCCCCAGCATTTT

V: TRBV7-2
J: TRBJ1-3
D: .
size: .
CDR3: CASSLGGQAGNTIYF
DNA: TGTGCCAGCAGCTTAGGGGGCCAGGCTGGAAACACCATATATTTT

V: TRBV29-1
J: TRBJ2-1
D: .
size: many
CDR3: CSTPDESSYNEQFF
DNA: TGCAGTACCCCGGACGAGAGCTCCTACAATGAGCAGTTCTTC

V: TRBV13
J: TRBJ2-3
D: TRBD2
size: .
CDR3: CASSSPRGGRTDTQYF
DNA: TGTGCCAGCAGCTCCCCGCGGGGGGGGCGCACAGATACGCAGTATTTT

V: TRBV15
J: TRBJ1-1
D: .
size: .
CDR3: CATRRGANTEAFF
DNA: TGTGCCACTCGTCGGGGAGCGAACACTGAAGCTTTCTTT

V: TRBV20-1
J: TRBJ2-7
D: TRBD2
size: .
CDR3: CSAVPPPGLASEQYF
DNA: TGCAGTGCTGTCCCTCCCCCGGGACTAGCAAGCGAGCAGTACTTC

V: TRBV6-5
J: TRBJ2-7
D: TRBD1
size: few
CDR3: CASSKTGVGSYEQYF
DNA: TGTGCCAGCAGTAAGACAGGGGTAGGGTCCTACGAGCAGTACTTC

V: TRBV27
J: TRBJ2-1
D: .
size: .
CDR3: CASSLSYHTGPNNEQFF
DNA: TGTGCCAGCAGTTTATCCTATCACACCGGCCCCAACAATGAGCAGTTCTTC

V: TRBV7-6
J: TRBJ2-3
D: .
size: .
CDR3: CASSLSGSNTDTQYF
DNA: TGTGCCAGCAGCTTAAGCGGGTCGAACACAGATACGCAGTATTTT

V: TRBV29-1
J: TRBJ2-5
D: TRBD1
size: many
CDR3: CSVALFDGQGSETQYF
DNA: TGCAGCGTTGCATTATTCGACGGACAGGGAAGCGAGACCCAGTACTTC

V: TRBV28
J: TRBJ2-3
D: .
size: many
CDR3: CASSYLSRTDTQYF
DNA: TGTGCCAGCAGTTACCTGTCCCGCACAGATACGCAGTATTTT

V: TRBV27
J: TRBJ2-1
D: .
size: .
CDR3: CASSLGGADEQFF
DNA: TGTGCCAGCAGTTTAGGGGGCGCGGATGAGCAGTTCTTC

V: TRBV6-2/TRBV6-3
J: TRBJ1-5
D: .
size: many
CDR3: CATAVYSNQPQHF
DNA: TGTGCCACAGCGGTCTATAGCAATCAGCCCCAGCATTTT

V: TRBV19
J: TRBJ2-7
D: .
size: many
CDR3: CASSIAAEDEQYF
DNA: TGTGCCAGTAGTATAGCGGCGGAGGACGAGCAGTACTTC

V: TRBV5-1
J: TRBJ1-6
D: TRBD1
size: few
CDR3: CASQTTGSSYNSPLHF
DNA: TGCGCCAGTCAGACGACAGGGAGCTCCTATAATTCACCCCTCCACTTT

V: TRBV28
J: TRBJ1-4
D: .
size: once
CDR3: CASSLSRAEGEKLFF
DNA: TGTGCCAGCAGTTTATCCAGGGCGGAAGGAGAAAAACTGTTTTTT

V: TRBV20-1
J: TRBJ1-5
D: .
size: once
CDR3: CSATPDPGQIQPQQF
DNA: TGCAGTGCCACCCCCGACCCAGGCCAAATTCAGCCCCAGCAATTT

V: TRBV5-6
J: TRBJ2-2
D: TRBD2
size: few
CDR3: CASSLVREVVGELFF
DNA: TGTGCCAGCAGCTTGGTTCGGGAGGTTGTCGGGGAGCTGTTTTTT

V: TRBV6-1
J: TRBJ2-7
D: .
size: many
CDR3: CASSVLEPYEQYF
DNA: TGTGCCAGCAGTGTGTTGGAACCCTACGAGCAGTACTTC

V: TRBV6-6
J: TRBJ1-5
D: .
size: many
CDR3: CASSFGGSNQPQHF
DNA: TGTGCCAGCAGTTTTGGAGGGTCCAATCAGCCCCAGCATTTT

V: TRBV4-3
J: TRBJ2-1
D: .
size: .
CDR3: CASSQTEGGYNEQFF
DNA: TGCGCCAGCAGCCAAACCGAGGGGGGGTACAATGAGCAGTTCTTC

V: TRBV7-9
J: TRBJ2-7
D: .
size: few
CDR3: CASSPVWGSPSEQYF
DNA: TGTGCCAGCAGCCCAGTTTGGGGCTCCCCGAGCGAGCAGTACTTC

V: TRBV28
J: TRBJ2-3
D: .
size: many
CDR3: CASRTVMVADTQYF
DNA: TGTGCCAGCAGGACGGTAATGGTTGCAGATACGCAGTATTTT

V: TRBV5-6
J: TRBJ2-3
D: .
size: .
CDR3: CASSYLTGTQYF
DNA: TGTGCCAGCAGTTACTTGACAGGTACGCAGTATTTT

V: TRBV4-3
J: TRBJ2-7
D: .
size: few
CDR3: CASSQDLGTGLASGIEQYF
DNA: TGCGCCAGCAGCCAAGATCTCGGGACAGGTTTGGCTAGCGGGATCGAGCAGTACTTC

V: TRBV7-9
J: TRBJ2-7
D: TRBD2
size: .
CDR3: CASSLVLVTSGRDEQYF
DNA: TGTGCCAGCAGCTTAGTATTAGTGACTAGCGGGAGAGACGAGCAGTACTTC

V: TRBV27
J: TRBJ2-1
D: TRBD2
size: .
CDR3: CASRSGLARNEQFF
DNA: TGTGCCAGCAGATCGGGACTAGCGAGGAATGAGCAGTTCTTC

V: TRBV7-6
J: TRBJ2-7
D: .
size: .
CDR3: CASSPGPGNAYEQYF
DNA: TGTGCCAGCAGCCCGGGACCCGGGAACGCCTACGAGCAGTACTTC

V: TRBV7-9
J: TRBJ1-1
D: .
size: few
CDR3: CASSLGLNAEAFF
DNA: TGTGCCAGCAGCCTAGGACTGAACGCTGAAGCTTTCTTT

V: TRBV12-3/TRBV12-4
J: TRBJ2-3
D: .
size: few
CDR3: CASSLGGAFIDTQYF
DNA: TGTGCCAGCAGTTTAGGGGGGGCTTTCATAGATACGCAGTATTTT

V: TRBV4-2
J: TRBJ2-7
D: TRBD1
size: .
CDR3: CASSQVESGTGSYEQYF
DNA: TGTGCCAGCAGCCAAGTAGAGTCTGGGACAGGATCCTACGAGCAGTACTTC

V: TRBV4-2
J: TRBJ1-1
D: .
size: .
CDR3: CASSQGVGQGGTEAFF
DNA: TGTGCCAGCAGCCAAGGTGTGGGGCAGGGCGGCACTGAAGCTTTCTTT

V: TRBV7-3
J: TRBJ2-3
D: .
size: .
CDR3: CASTSGERPDSQYF
DNA: TGTGCCAGCACCTCCGGGGAGCGCCCAGATTCGCAGTATTTT

V: TRBV28
J: TRBJ1-5
D: .
size: .
CDR3: CASSFEGPGNQPQHF
DNA: TGTGCCAGCAGTTTTGAGGGGCCCGGCAATCAGCCCCAGCATTTT

V: TRBV7-9
J: TRBJ2-2
D: .
size: many
CDR3: CASSLAPGSGELFF
DNA: TGTGCCAGCAGCTTAGCGCCTGGCTCCGGGGAGCTGTTTTTT

V: TRBV7-8
J: TRBJ2-5
D: TRBD1
size: .
CDR3: CASSFTGAYLQETQYF
DNA: TGTGCCAGCAGCTTCACAGGGGCGTACCTCCAAGAGACCCAGTACTTC